The rows below give T cell receptor beta chains drawn from one sample of a study of vaccination effects on CD4 cells after COVID-19. Their recognized antigens are unknown. Sequencing was performed with immunoSEQ multiplex PCR; in TCRdb, only in-frame clones are kept and a portion is missing. The table shows roughly 61,000 clones, with roughly 79% occurring only once. The starting material was CD4+ T cells from PBMCs cultured with HCoV-229E spike peptides, obtained before COVID-19 vaccination. Receptors originate from a human donor who received a COVID-19 vaccine. The CDR3 runs from the conserved cysteine through the conserved F or W. Each record gives: J gene, D gene, V gene, clone size, CDR3 protein, CDR3 DNA. D genes are given only for firm matches. The listing skips clone size in some rows; elsewhere it reads once, few, many or a size class.

TRBJ1-3	.	TRBV19	few	CASTQWSAGNTIYF	TGTGCCAGTACCCAGTGGAGCGCTGGAAACACCATATATTTT
TRBJ2-3	.	TRBV6-1	.	CASSERGHPIAQTDTQYF	TGTGCCAGCAGTGAACGGGGACACCCAATCGCGCAAACAGATACGCAGTATTTT
TRBJ1-1	.	TRBV7-3	.	CASSLRPLRDGNTEAFF	TGTGCCAGCAGCTTAAGACCCCTACGAGATGGGAACACTGAAGCTTTCTTT
TRBJ1-5	.	TRBV6-5	.	CASSYSITQPQHF	TGTGCCAGCAGTTACTCGATTACGCAGCCCCAGCATTTT
TRBJ2-5	.	TRBV9	.	CASSVSQQETQYF	TGTGCCAGCAGCGTGAGCCAGCAGGAGACCCAGTACTTC
TRBJ2-3	.	TRBV10-3	.	CAISESAGPTDTQYF	TGTGCCATCAGTGAGTCAGCAGGCCCCACAGATACGCAGTATTTT
TRBJ2-3	TRBD1	TRBV5-8	.	CASSRDRVWDTQYF	TGTGCCAGCAGCAGGGACAGGGTCTGGGATACGCAGTATTTT
TRBJ2-5	.	TRBV24-1	.	CATSDSARARGQETQYF	TGTGCCACCAGTGATTCCGCGCGGGCACGGGGCCAAGAGACCCAGTACTTC
TRBJ2-1	.	TRBV6-1	few	CASSEHPGRRENNEQFF	TGTGCCAGCAGTGAACATCCGGGGCGCCGGGAGAATAATGAGCAGTTCTTC
TRBJ2-5	.	TRBV6-6	.	CASSYGGAGETQYF	TGTGCCAGCAGTTACGGGGGGGCTGGGGAGACCCAGTACTTC
TRBJ2-4	.	TRBV19	once	CASSTRTGSGNIQYF	TGTGCCAGTAGTACCAGAACAGGGTCGGGGAACATTCAGTACTTC
TRBJ1-4	.	TRBV21-1	.	CASSSGKGQGEKLFF	TGTGCCAGCAGCTCCGGGAAAGGACAGGGGGAAAAACTGTTTTTT
TRBJ1-4	.	TRBV6-5	.	CASRPGPANEKLFF	TGTGCCAGCAGACCAGGGCCCGCGAATGAAAAACTGTTTTTT
TRBJ2-1	TRBD2	TRBV4-1	.	CASSQSGLAGGGGYEQFF	TGCGCCAGCAGCCAGTCGGGACTAGCGGGGGGAGGCGGCTATGAGCAGTTCTTC
TRBJ1-3	.	TRBV4-3	few	CASSQARGYSGNTIYF	TGCGCCAGCAGCCAAGCACGGGGTTACTCTGGAAACACCATATATTTT
TRBJ2-5	.	TRBV24-1	.	CATSDTTGQSQETQYF	TGTGCCACCAGTGATACAACCGGACAGAGCCAAGAGACCCAGTACTTC
TRBJ2-3	.	TRBV3-1/TRBV3-2	.	CASSRASFTDTQYF	TGTGCCAGCAGCCGGGCTAGCTTCACAGATACGCAGTATTTT
TRBJ2-3	.	TRBV5-1	.	CASSYGGLPSADTQYF	TGCGCCAGCAGCTATGGGGGGCTCCCTAGCGCAGATACGCAGTATTTT